What follows are 26 T cell receptor beta chains derived from one specimen sequenced in a study of CXCR3-negative and CXCR3-positive naive CD8 T cells. Overall study findings and caveats: Hydrophobicity of TRB CDR3s was greater in CXCR3-positive naive cells than in CXCR3-negative naive cells.

In preparing the TRB cDNA libraries, 5' RACE with UMI labels was used. TCRdb derives one entry per CDR3 protein from the 5' RACE reads, leaving out DNA. This sample contains around 110,000 distinct CDR3 sequences. No antigen is known for these receptors. The sequencing input was naive CXCR3+ CD8+ T cells from blood. Subset indicated: CD45RO-CCR7+CD27+CD95- naive CD8+ T cells expressing CXCR3 (TNR3+). All receptors come from a human donor in good health. Some clones in this sample may be carry-over from other donors' samples.

This chain joins TRBV4-3 and TRBJ2-1; TCRdb indicates TRBD2, and absent DNA this call remains unverified. The CDR3 consists of 17 residues. Germline V gene data show CDR1 as LGHNA and CDR2 as YSLEER. The CDR3 is CASSPEWERGRLNEQFF.

The chain combines TRBV19 with TRBJ2-7; TCRdb outputs TRBD1, but without DNA this stays unchecked. Germline V CDR1 and CDR2: LNHDA, SQIVND (reference sequence). This CDR3 has 12 residues. This chain's CDR3 is CASGDLSYEQYF.

V gene TRBV20-1 combines with J gene TRBJ2-1; TCRdb's assignment of TRBD1 cannot be checked, as there is no DNA. The CDR3 is 13 amino acids. The germline CDR1 and CDR2 sequences are DFQATT and SNEGSKA (reference sequence). CDR3 in amino acids: CSAPGGFYNEQFF.

The gene calls are TRBV7-3 and TRBJ2-7. CDR3 length: 14 amino acids. Looked up from germline, CDR1 is SGHTA and CDR2 is FQGTGA. The CDR3 reads CASSPNGDSYEQYF.

The rearrangement joins TRBV29-1 to TRBJ2-7; TCRdb picks TRBD2, but there is no DNA to check that call. The germline gives CDR1 SQVTM, CDR2 ANQGSEA. The CDR3 sequence is 15 residues long. CDR3: CSVDAGTGEFYEQYF.

The V and J genes are TRBV7-9 and TRBJ1-6; the TCRdb call, TRBD1, lacks DNA for checking. The CDR3 has 13 residues. CDR1 is SEHNR and CDR2 is FQNEAQ in the germline V gene (reference sequence). This CDR3 reads CASSPSGGSPLHF.

This chain uses TRBV7-2 with TRBJ2-3; the D call of TRBD2 rests on TCRdb alone, since no DNA is present to check it. This CDR3 region has 17 residues. Germline assignment: CDR1 SGHTA and CDR2 FQGNSA. CDR3: CASSLNGLAGVADTQYF.

The chain recombines TRBV5-5 with TRBJ2-1; checking the TCRdb D call of TRBD1 is not possible without DNA. The length of the CDR3 is 13 residues. Looked up from germline, CDR1 is SGHKS and CDR2 is YYEKEE (reference sequence). CDR3 protein: CASSPGAGGQEFF.

Here the CDR3 reads CASCFVGGGRDNEQFF. The chain recombines TRBV12-3 or TRBV12-4 with TRBJ2-1; without DNA, the TCRdb call of TRBD1 cannot be checked. The CDR3 is 16 amino acids.

The chain recombines TRBV10-3 with TRBJ2-2; TCRdb calls TRBD1, which cannot be checked without DNA. Germline lookup yields CDR1 ENHRY and CDR2 SYGVKD. This CDR3 has 16 residues. CDR3 loop: CAISDPPGQGAGELFF.

The rearrangement links TRBV12-3 or TRBV12-4 to TRBJ2-5. This CDR3 is built from 14 residues. This CDR3 reads CASSLPGVQETQYF.

V is TRBV29-1 and J is TRBJ2-3; with no DNA, the TCRdb D assignment of TRBD1 cannot be verified. Germline values: CDR1 SQVTM, CDR2 ANQGSEA. The CDR3 runs 15 residues. The CDR3 loop reads CSVDVRGAREDTQYF.

The rearrangement uses TRBV29-1 and TRBJ2-7. The CDR3 has 13 residues. Germline CDR1 and CDR2: SQVTM and ANQGSEA. The CDR3 is CSVVTADPYEQYF.

CDR3 amino acids: CASNTGLGNEQFF. The V gene is TRBV28, the J gene TRBJ2-1; TCRdb designates TRBD1, a call that cannot be tested without DNA. The germline V gene encodes CDR1 MDHEN and CDR2 SYDVKM. This CDR3 is 13 amino acids long.

V gene TRBV29-1 combines with J gene TRBJ2-1; TCRdb proposes TRBD2, but this gene call is untestable without DNA. Germline CDR1 is SQVTM and CDR2 is ANQGSEA. This CDR3 has 14 residues. The CDR3: CSVGGSGRGNEQFF.

The chain is built from TRBV11-3 and TRBJ1-1. The V gene's germline CDR1 is SGHNT and CDR2 YENEEA. The CDR3 sequence is 13 residues long. This CDR3 reads CASSLSLDTEAFF.

The V gene is TRBV4-3, the J gene TRBJ2-2; the D gene TCRdb calls, TRBD2, cannot be checked with no DNA. CDR1 and CDR2 from the germline V gene are LGHNA and YSLEER. This CDR3 spans 16 amino acids. CDR3 region: CASSQDSGGYTEELFF.

V gene TRBV15 combines with J gene TRBJ2-5; TCRdb names TRBD1, which stays unverified in the absence of DNA. CDR1 and CDR2 from the germline V gene are LNHNV and YYDKDF (reference sequence). This CDR3 region has 15 residues. The chain's CDR3 is CATSRVTGIQETQYF. Looking up the rest from reference TRBV15 and TRBJ2-5 gives the full variable domain: DAMVIQNPRYQVTQFGKPVTLSCSQTLNHNVMYWYQQKSSQAPKLLFHYYDKDFNNEADTPDNFQSRRPNTSFCFLDIRSPGLGDTAMYLCATSRVTGIQETQYFGPGTRLLVL.

The chain joins TRBV19 to TRBJ2-7; TCRdb indicates TRBD1, and absent DNA this call remains unverified. Germline loops: CDR1 LNHDA, CDR2 SQIVND (reference sequence). This CDR3 is 14 amino acids long. CDR3 sequence reads: CASSAGDSPYEQYF.

The chain combines TRBV6-2 or TRBV6-3 with TRBJ2-1; TCRdb designates TRBD2, a call that cannot be tested without DNA. The V gene's germline CDR1 is MNHEY and CDR2 SVGEGT. The CDR3 runs 12 residues. The CDR3 here is CASSIGLGEQFF.

The rearrangement uses TRBV5-6 and TRBJ1-1. Germline V gives CDR1 SGHDT, CDR2 YYEEEE. The CDR3 runs to 14 residues. CDR3 sequence: CASSHQPWDTEAFF. Full variable domain (missing parts from reference TRBV5-6 and TRBJ1-1): DAGVTQSPTHLIKTRGQQVTLRCSPKSGHDTVSWYQQALGQGPQFIFQYYEEEERQRGNFPDRFSGHQFPNYSSELNVNALLLGDSALYLCASSHQPWDTEAFFGQGTRLTVV.

The CDR3 spells CASSYGQGVEEAFF. The chain employs TRBV5-1 and TRBJ1-1; TCRdb calls TRBD1, which cannot be checked without DNA. This CDR3 region has 14 residues. Germline V gene lookup returns CDR1 SGHRS and CDR2 YFSETQ. The whole variable domain, filled in from reference TRBV5-1 and TRBJ1-1, reads KAGVTQTPRYLIKTRGQQVTLSCSPISGHRSVSWYQQTPGQGLQFLFEYFSETQRNKGNFPGRFSGRQFSNSRSEMNVSTLELGDSALYLCASSYGQGVEEAFFGQGTRLTVV.

The genes are TRBV14 and TRBJ2-1; TCRdb names TRBD2, which stays unverified in the absence of DNA. This CDR3 contains 14 residues. Germline V gene lookup returns CDR1 SGHDN and CDR2 FVKESK. CDR3 sequence reads: CASSPATSYNEQFF.

The chain couples TRBV2 to TRBJ2-3. This CDR3 spans 12 amino acids. The V gene's germline CDR1 is SNHLY and CDR2 FYNNEI. The CDR3: CASSGWGDTQYF.

The chain links TRBV29-1 to TRBJ2-7; lacking DNA, the TRBD2 call made by TCRdb goes unchecked. From germline, CDR1 is SQVTM and CDR2 ANQGSEA. The CDR3 is made up of 13 amino acids. The CDR3 loop reads CSVQLAGGHEQYF.

The chain carries TRBV15 and TRBJ2-1; the TRBD1 assignment by TCRdb is unverifiable without DNA. CDR1 is LNHNV, CDR2 YYDKDF, per germline (reference sequence). The CDR3 length is 15 residues. CDR3 sequence reads: CATSPDRSTGNEQFF.